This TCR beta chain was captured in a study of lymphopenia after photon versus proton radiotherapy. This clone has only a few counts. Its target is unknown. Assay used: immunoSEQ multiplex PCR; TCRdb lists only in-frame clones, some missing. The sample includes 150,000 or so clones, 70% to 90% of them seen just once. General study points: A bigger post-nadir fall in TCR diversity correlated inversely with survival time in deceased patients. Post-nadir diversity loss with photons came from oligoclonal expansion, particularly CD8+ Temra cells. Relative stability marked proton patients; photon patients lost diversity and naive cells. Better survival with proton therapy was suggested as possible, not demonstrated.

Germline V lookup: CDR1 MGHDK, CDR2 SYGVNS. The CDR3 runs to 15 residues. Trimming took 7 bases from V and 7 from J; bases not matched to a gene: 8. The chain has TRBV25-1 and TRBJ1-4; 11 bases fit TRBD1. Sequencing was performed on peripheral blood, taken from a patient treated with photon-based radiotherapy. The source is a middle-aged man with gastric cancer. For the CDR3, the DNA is TGTGCCAGCAATGCCCCTGGACAGGGGGCTGAAAAACTGTTTTTT. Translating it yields CASNAPGQGAEKLFF.